These 5 T cell receptor beta chains came from one sample sequenced in a study of CD8 T cells in ankylosing spondylitis. TCRdb re-called the 5' RACE reads with MiXCR, one entry per CDR3 protein. The sample records about 340,000 distinct CDR3 sequences, 14% to 15% being singletons. The sample was blood, either unsorted or a sorted T cell fraction (not recorded which). These TCRs come from a male donor with ankylosing spondylitis or in good health (not recorded which).

The CDR3 region has the DNA TGTGCCAGCAGTCCGACTAGAAGAAATGAGCAGTTCTTC. Its translation: CASSPTRRNEQFF. This chain uses TRBV6-1 with TRBJ2-1; possible D gene TRBD2, 6 bases. The length of the CDR3 is 13 residues. Trimming pared 5 bases from V and 7 bases from J, leaving 12 bases between. In germline, CDR1 is MNHNS, CDR2 SASEGT.

This chain joins TRBV5-1 and TRBJ2-3, with 9 bases that match TRBD2. CDR1 is SGHRS, CDR2 YFSETQ, per germline. The V segment lost 3 bases and the J segment 2 bases; nucleotides outside the gene matches: 4. This CDR3 spans 15 amino acids. The CDR3 region has the DNA TGCGCCAGCAGCTACGGGACTAGCTTCACAGATACGCAGTATTTT. Translating gives CASSYGTSFTDTQYF.

This chain uses TRBV10-2 with TRBJ2-3; TRBD2 aligns across 8 bases. CDR1 is WSHSY, CDR2 SAAADI, per germline. V was clipped by 7 bases and J by 2 bases; unmatched bases: 5. The CDR3 is 14 amino acids. CDR3 sequence reads: CASTGTRATDTQYF. The CDR3 nucleotides read TGCGCCAGCACCGGGACTAGAGCCACAGATACGCAGTATTTT.

V is TRBV4-1 and J is TRBJ2-2, with TRBD1 matching over 8 bases. The CDR3 extends over 17 amino acids. Germline CDR1 MGHRA, CDR2 YSYEKL. V dropped 4 bases and J dropped 6; count of bases not matched to a gene: 13. The CDR3 is CASSLRGGQGQPGELFF. In DNA form, the CDR3 reads TGCGCCAGCAGCCTCCGAGGCGGACAGGGTCAACCCGGGGAGCTGTTTTTT.

This clonotype has a single count. The rearrangement links TRBV19 to TRBJ2-3; D not certain. This CDR3 is 13 amino acids long. The V gene's germline CDR1 is LNHDA and CDR2 SQIVND (reference sequence). Trimming shortened V by 10 bases and J by 1 base, and 12 bases separated the two germline ends. The CDR3 DNA reads as TGTGCCACTACATTTACGGGCACAGATACGCAGTATTTT. This sequence encodes CATTFTGTDTQYF.